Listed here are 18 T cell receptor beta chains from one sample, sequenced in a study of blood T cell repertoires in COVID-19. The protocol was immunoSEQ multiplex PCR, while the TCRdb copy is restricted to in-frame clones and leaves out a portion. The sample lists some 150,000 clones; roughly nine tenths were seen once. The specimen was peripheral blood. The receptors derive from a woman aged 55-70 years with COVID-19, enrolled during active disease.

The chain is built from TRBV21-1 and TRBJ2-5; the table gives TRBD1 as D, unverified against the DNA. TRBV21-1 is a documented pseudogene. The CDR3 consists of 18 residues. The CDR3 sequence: CASSKAPETGRDKETQYF. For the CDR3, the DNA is TGTGCCAGCAGCAAAGCGCCGGAGACAGGGCGGGATAAAGAGACCCAGTACTTC.

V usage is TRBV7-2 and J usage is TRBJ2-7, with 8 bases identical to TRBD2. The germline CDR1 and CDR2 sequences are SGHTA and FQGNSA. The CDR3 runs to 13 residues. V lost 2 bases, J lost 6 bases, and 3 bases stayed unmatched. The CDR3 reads CASSLSGSLEQYF. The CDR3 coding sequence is TGTGCCAGCAGCTTAAGCGGGAGCCTCGAGCAGTACTTC.

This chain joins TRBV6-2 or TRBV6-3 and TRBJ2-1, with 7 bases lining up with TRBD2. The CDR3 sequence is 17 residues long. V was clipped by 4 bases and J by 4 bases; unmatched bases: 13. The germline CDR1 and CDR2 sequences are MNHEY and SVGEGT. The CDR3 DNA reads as TGTGCCAGCAGTTCTCTCCCTAGCGGTCCCTTTTACAATGAGCAGTTCTTC. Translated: CASSSLPSGPFYNEQFF.

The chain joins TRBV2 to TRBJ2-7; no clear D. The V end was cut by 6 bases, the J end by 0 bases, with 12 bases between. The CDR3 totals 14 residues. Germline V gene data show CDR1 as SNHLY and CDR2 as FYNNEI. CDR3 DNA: TGTGCCAGCAGAAAAGAGCCGAGCTCCTACGAGCAGTACTTC. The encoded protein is CASRKEPSSYEQYF.

The CDR3 region is CASSYRTGEEGNTEAFF. The CDR3 region has the DNA TGTGCCAGCAGTTACAGGACAGGGGAGGAGGGGAACACTGAAGCTTTCTTT. The V gene is TRBV6-2 or TRBV6-3, the J gene TRBJ1-1, with 9 bases identical to TRBD1. Germline V gene lookup returns CDR1 MNHEY and CDR2 SVGEGT. CDR3 length equals 17 residues. V lost 2 bases, J lost 1 base, and 8 bases stayed unmatched.

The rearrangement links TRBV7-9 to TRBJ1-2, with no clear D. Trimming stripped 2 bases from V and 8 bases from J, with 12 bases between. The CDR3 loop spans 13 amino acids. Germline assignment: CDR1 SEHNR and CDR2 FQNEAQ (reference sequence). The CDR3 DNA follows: TGTGCCAGCAGCTTAAAGGTTCTGGAGGGCTACACCTTC. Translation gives CASSLKVLEGYTF.

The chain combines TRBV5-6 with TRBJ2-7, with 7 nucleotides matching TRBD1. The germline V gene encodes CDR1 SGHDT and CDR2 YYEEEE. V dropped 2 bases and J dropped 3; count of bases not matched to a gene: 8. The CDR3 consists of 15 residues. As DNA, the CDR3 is TGTGCCAGCAGCTTCCCCGGGACAGTTAACTACGAGCAGTACTTC. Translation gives CASSFPGTVNYEQYF.

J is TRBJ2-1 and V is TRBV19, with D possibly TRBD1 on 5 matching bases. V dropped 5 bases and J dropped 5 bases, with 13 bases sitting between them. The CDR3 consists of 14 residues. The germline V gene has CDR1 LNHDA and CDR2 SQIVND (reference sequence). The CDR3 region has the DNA TGTGCCAGTAGTTTAACAAGGGGCCACAATGAGCAGTTCTTC. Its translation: CASSLTRGHNEQFF.

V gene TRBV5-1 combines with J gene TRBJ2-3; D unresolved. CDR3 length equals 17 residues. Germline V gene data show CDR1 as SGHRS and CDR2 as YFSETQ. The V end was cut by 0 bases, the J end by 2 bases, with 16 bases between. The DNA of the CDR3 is TGCGCCAGCAGCTTGGTGGAGAGGCGAGATAACACAGATACGCAGTATTTT. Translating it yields CASSLVERRDNTDTQYF.

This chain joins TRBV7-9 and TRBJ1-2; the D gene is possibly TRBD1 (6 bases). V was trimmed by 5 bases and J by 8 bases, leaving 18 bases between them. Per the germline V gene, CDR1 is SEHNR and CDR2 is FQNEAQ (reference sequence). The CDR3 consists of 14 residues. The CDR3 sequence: CASSTGGAGQGYTF. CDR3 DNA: TGTGCCAGCAGCACCGGGGGGGCAGGACAGGGCTACACCTTC.

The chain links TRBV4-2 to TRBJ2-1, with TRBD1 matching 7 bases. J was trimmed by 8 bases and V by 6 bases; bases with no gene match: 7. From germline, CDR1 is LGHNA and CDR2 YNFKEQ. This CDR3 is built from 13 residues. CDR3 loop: CASRLSQGHEQFF. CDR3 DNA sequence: TGTGCCAGCAGACTATCACAGGGGCATGAGCAGTTCTTC.

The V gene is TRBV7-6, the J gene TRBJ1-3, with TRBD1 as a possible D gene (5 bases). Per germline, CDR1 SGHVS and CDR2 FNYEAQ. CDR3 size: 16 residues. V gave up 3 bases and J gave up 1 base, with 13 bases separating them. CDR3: CASSLFQGSSGNTIYF. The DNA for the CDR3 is TGTGCCAGCAGCTTGTTTCAGGGCTCGTCTGGAAACACCATATATTTT.

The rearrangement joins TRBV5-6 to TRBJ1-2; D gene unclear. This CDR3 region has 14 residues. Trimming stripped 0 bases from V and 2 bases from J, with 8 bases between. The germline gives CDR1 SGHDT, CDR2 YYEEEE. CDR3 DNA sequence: TGTGCCAGCAGCTTGGGAGCCAGGAACTATGGCTACACCTTC. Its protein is CASSLGARNYGYTF.

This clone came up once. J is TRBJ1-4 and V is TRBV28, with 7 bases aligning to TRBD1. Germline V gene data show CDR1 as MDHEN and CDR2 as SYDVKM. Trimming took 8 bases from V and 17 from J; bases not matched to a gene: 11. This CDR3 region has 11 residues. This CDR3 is CASPPVGTAFF. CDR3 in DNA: TGTGCCAGCCCCCCTGTGGGGACAGCTTTTTTT.

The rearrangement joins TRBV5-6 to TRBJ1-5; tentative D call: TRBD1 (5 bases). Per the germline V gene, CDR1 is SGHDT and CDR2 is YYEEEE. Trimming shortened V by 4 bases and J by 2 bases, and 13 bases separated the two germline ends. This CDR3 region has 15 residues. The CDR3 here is CASSVGGWGNQPQHF. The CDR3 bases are TGTGCCAGCAGCGTCGGGGGTTGGGGCAATCAGCCCCAGCATTTT.

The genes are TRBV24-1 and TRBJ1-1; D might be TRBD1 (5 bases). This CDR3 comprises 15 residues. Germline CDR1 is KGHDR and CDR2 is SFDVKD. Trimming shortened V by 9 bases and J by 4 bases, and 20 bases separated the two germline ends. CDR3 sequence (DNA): TGTGCCACCGGGATTCAGGGCCTGAAGTGCACTGAAGCTTTCTTT. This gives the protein CATGIQGLKCTEAFF.

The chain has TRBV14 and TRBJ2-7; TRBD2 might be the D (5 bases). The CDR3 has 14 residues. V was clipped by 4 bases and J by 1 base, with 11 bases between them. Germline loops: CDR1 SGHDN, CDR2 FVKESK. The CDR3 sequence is CASSPVRDSYEQYF. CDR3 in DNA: TGTGCCAGCAGCCCCGTCCGGGATTCCTACGAGCAGTACTTC.

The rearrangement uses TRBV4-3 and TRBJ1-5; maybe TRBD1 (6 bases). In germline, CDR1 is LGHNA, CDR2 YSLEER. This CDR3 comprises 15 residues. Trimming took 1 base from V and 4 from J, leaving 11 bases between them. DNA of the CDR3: TGCGCCAGCAGCCAAGGCGGGGGCCTTAATCAGCCCCAGCATTTT. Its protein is CASSQGGGLNQPQHF.